The 16 T cell receptor beta chains below were found in one sample sequenced in a study of T cells in Graves' hyperthyroidism and ophthalmopathy. The source material, RNA transcripts, was used to amplify TCR beta CDR3 regions. A first-round RT-PCR of the TCR CDR3 used the HTBI primer set. From the multiplex PCR reads, TCRdb called clonotypes with MiXCR, one entry per CDR3 protein. The sample records hundreds of thousands of distinct CDR3 sequences, about 15% being singletons. Sequencing input: blood. The receptors were sampled from a woman aged 50 to 65 with Graves' ophthalmopathy.

The chain joins TRBV12-3 or TRBV12-4 to TRBJ2-3; possible D gene TRBD2, 6 bases. Trimming left V 7 bases short and J 3 bases short, with 20 bases between. This CDR3 region has 16 residues. The CDR3 loop reads CASNPPLAFGTDTQYF. The CDR3 nucleotides are TGTGCCAGCAACCCCCCCCTAGCGTTTGGGACAGATACGCAGTATTTT.

The chain links TRBV7-2 to TRBJ2-3; D gene ambiguous. Trimming cost V 0 bases and J 4 bases, with 8 bases left between them. CDR1 SGHTA and CDR2 FQGNSA come from the germline V gene. The CDR3 sequence is 14 residues long. CDR3 region: CASSLALAADTQYF. As DNA, the CDR3 is TGTGCCAGCAGCTTAGCACTCGCGGCAGATACGCAGTATTTT.

This clonotype was counted at least ten times. V gene TRBV10-3 combines with J gene TRBJ1-2; TRBD1 is a possible D gene (5 bases). CDR3 size: 13 residues. Deletions cut 8 bases from V and 6 bases from J, with 16 bases between. Germline lookup yields CDR1 ENHRY and CDR2 SYGVKD. CDR3: CAISWGGSDGYTF. The CDR3 bases are TGTGCCATCTCCTGGGGGGGATCGGATGGCTACACCTTC.

This clonotype appeared a few times. The chain recombines TRBV5-6 with TRBJ1-3; D is uncertain. Looked up from germline, CDR1 is SGHDT and CDR2 is YYEEEE. The CDR3 totals 16 residues. Trimming shortened V by 3 bases and J by 0 bases, and 13 bases separated the two germline ends. CDR3 region: CASSSLMFDSGNTIYF. CDR3 DNA: TGTGCCAGCAGCTCACTCATGTTCGACTCTGGAAACACCATATATTTT.

The rearrangement joins TRBV20-1 to TRBJ2-1; D gene uncertain. In germline, CDR1 is DFQATT, CDR2 SNEGSKA (reference sequence). V was shortened by 0 bases and J by 2 bases, with 17 bases between the two germline ends. This CDR3 is built from 17 residues. The CDR3 sequence is CSARDIWDWKTYNEQFF. Written as DNA, the CDR3 is TGCAGTGCTAGAGATATTTGGGATTGGAAAACCTACAATGAGCAGTTCTTC.

This clonotype was detected ten times or more. This chain uses TRBV20-1 with TRBJ2-1; 10 bases are shared with TRBD2. The germline V gene has CDR1 DFQATT and CDR2 SNEGSKA (reference sequence). This CDR3 is built from 15 residues. J was trimmed by 8 bases and V by 5 bases; bases with no gene match: 12. CDR3 DNA sequence: TGCAGTGCTGGTAGTAGCCTAGCGGGAGTTTATGAGCAGTTCTTC. Amino acid sequence: CSAGSSLAGVYEQFF.

This clonotype was seen repeatedly, ten times or more. V and J are TRBV7-2 and TRBJ1-3; D uncertain. This CDR3 has 14 amino acids. With 1 base removed from V and 2 bases from J, the gap between germline ends came to 6 bases. CDR1 is SGHTA and CDR2 is FQGNSA in the germline V gene. The CDR3 DNA follows: TGTGCCAGCAGCTTAGGAGTAACTGGAAACACCATATATTTT. It is translated as CASSLGVTGNTIYF.

This clonotype was observed a handful of times. The chain is built from TRBV4-3 and TRBJ2-5; the match to TRBD1 covers 7 bases. This CDR3 is built from 18 residues. Germline assignment: CDR1 LGHNA and CDR2 YSLEER. V gave up 0 bases and J gave up 4 bases; unmatched junction bases: 14. The CDR3 DNA is TGCGCCAGCAGCCAAGATACCAGCAGGGGGTATATGGGAGAGACCCAGTACTTC. Translated, it gives CASSQDTSRGYMGETQYF.

The chain couples TRBV10-3 to TRBJ2-7; TRBD1 matches at 8 bases. The germline CDR1 and CDR2 sequences are ENHRY and SYGVKD. This CDR3 comprises 14 residues. After removal of 2 bases from V and 5 bases from J, the junction contained 5 bases not matched to a gene. Here the CDR3 reads CAISEQDRDNEQYF. For the CDR3, the DNA is TGTGCCATCAGTGAGCAGGACAGGGACAACGAGCAGTACTTC.

The chain is built from TRBV20-1 and TRBJ2-7; perhaps TRBD2 as D (7 bases). This CDR3 comprises 14 residues. Germline values: CDR1 DFQATT, CDR2 SNEGSKA (reference sequence). Deletions cut 6 bases from V and 5 bases from J, with 20 bases between. The CDR3 DNA sequence: TGCAGTGCCGAAAGGGGGGGGGGGAGCGACGAGCAGTACTTC. Its protein product is CSAERGGGSDEQYF.

There are many counts of this clonotype. The gene calls are TRBV6-1 and TRBJ1-1; D may be TRBD1 (6 bases). From germline, CDR1 is MNHNS and CDR2 SASEGT. Trimming took 7 bases from V and 3 from J, leaving 18 bases between them. The CDR3 runs to 15 residues. The CDR3 loop reads CASKPYSGGHTEAFF. The CDR3 bases are TGTGCCAGCAAGCCTTACTCCGGGGGGCACACTGAAGCTTTCTTT.

The V call is TRBV29-1, the J call TRBJ1-2; D may be TRBD1 (5 bases). Germline values: CDR1 SQVTM, CDR2 ANQGSEA. The CDR3 spans 12 residues. Trimming pared 3 bases from V and 7 bases from J, leaving 12 bases between. The chain's CDR3 is CSVEWGFRGYTF. Written as DNA, the CDR3 is TGCAGCGTTGAGTGGGGGTTTCGTGGCTACACCTTC.

The chain joins TRBV19 to TRBJ2-6, with D hard to call. CDR1 is LNHDA and CDR2 is SQIVND in the germline V gene (reference sequence). Trimming pared 3 bases from V and 4 bases from J, leaving 10 bases between. The CDR3 is 15 amino acids. The CDR3 region has the DNA TGTGCCAGTAGTATTACCGGGTACGGGGCCAACGTCCTGACTTTC. This gives the protein CASSITGYGANVLTF.

This clonotype was observed a handful of times. V and J are TRBV29-1 and TRBJ2-5; the D is unclear. CDR3 length: 11 amino acids. V was clipped by 5 bases and J by 5 bases, with 9 bases between them. Germline assignment: CDR1 SQVTM and CDR2 ANQGSEA. DNA of the CDR3: TGCAGCGTTTTCCTAGTCGAGACCCAGTACTTC. Its translation: CSVFLVETQYF.

The CDR3 region has the DNA TGTGCCAGCAGCCAAGCCCCGCGGACCACCAGAGGGTCCTATAATTCACCCCTCCACTTT. As protein: CASSQAPRTTRGSYNSPLHF. J is TRBJ1-6 and V is TRBV4-2; no reliable D call. This CDR3 contains 20 residues. Germline V gene sequence: CDR1 LGHNA, CDR2 YNFKEQ. V was cut by 1 base and J by 1 base, with 20 bases left in between.

This clonotype has at least ten counts. The rearrangement joins TRBV30 to TRBJ1-2; no clear D gene. The CDR3 is 14 residues long. The germline V gene encodes CDR1 GTSNPN and CDR2 SVGIG (reference sequence). Trimming removed 0 bases at V and 8 bases at J, with 16 bases between. The CDR3 here is CAWSVRLDQDGYTF. CDR3 sequence (DNA): TGTGCCTGGAGTGTACGCCTAGACCAAGACGGCTACACCTTC. Using reference TRBV30 and TRBJ1-2 for the parts outside the CDR3, the full variable domain is SQTIHQWPATLVQPVGSPLSLECTVEGTSNPNLYWYRQAAGRGLQLLFYSVGIGQISSEVPQNLSASRPQDRQFILSSKKLLLSDSGFYLCAWSVRLDQDGYTFGSGTRLTVV.